Below are 18 T cell receptor beta chains sequenced from a single sample in a study of shared clonotypes between healthy human individuals. Assay used: immunoSEQ multiplex PCR; TCRdb lists only in-frame clones, some missing. Found here are over a million clones, around 97% of them singletons; the top ten hold 1% to 1.5%. The sample consisted of naive CD4+ T cells sorted from blood. The subset is: CD45RA+ positively selected. All receptors come from a man aged 25-45 years in good health.

The CDR3 sequence: CASRKLGGRAGNEQFF. In DNA, the CDR3 is TGCGCCAGCAGGAAATTGGGCGGGAGGGCCGGCAATGAGCAGTTCTTC. This chain joins TRBV4-1 and TRBJ2-1; 9 bases line up with TRBD2. Trimming removed 6 bases from V and 6 bases from J; junction bases left unmatched: 12. This CDR3 contains 16 residues. Germline loops: CDR1 MGHRA, CDR2 YSYEKL.

The rearrangement joins TRBV5-6 to TRBJ2-7, with D tentatively TRBD2 (6 bases). The ends were cut back, 0 bases at V and 2 bases at J, with 12 bases in the middle. This CDR3 has 15 amino acids. Germline CDR1 and CDR2: SGHDT and YYEEEE. CDR3 in DNA: TGTGCCAGCAGCTTGGCCGGGGACTTTCCCTACGAGCAGTACTTC. This codes for CASSLAGDFPYEQYF.

The chain combines TRBV7-9 with TRBJ2-7; no definite D call. With 4 bases removed from V and 2 bases from J, the gap between germline ends came to 12 bases. The CDR3 covers 14 residues. Germline V CDR1 and CDR2: SEHNR, FQNEAQ (reference sequence). In nucleotides, the CDR3 is TGTGCCAGCAGCTCAGACCGGGCCGCCTACGAGCAGTACTTC. It specifies CASSSDRAAYEQYF.

This clone was picked up one time. CDR3: CASRRETQYF. Here the CDR3 DNA reads TGTGCCAGTAGGAGGGAGACCCAGTACTTC. V gene TRBV18 combines with J gene TRBJ2-5, with D perhaps matching TRBD2 (5 bases). The CDR3 loop spans 10 amino acids. Germline CDR1 is KGHSH and CDR2 is LQKENI. V lost 9 bases, J lost 5 bases, and 7 bases lay in between. Based on the CDR3 plus reference TRBV18 and TRBJ2-5, the full variable domain is NAGVMQNPRHLVRRRGQEARLRCSPMKGHSHVYWYRQLPEEGLKFMVYLQKENIIDESGMPKERFSAEFPKEGPSILRIQQVVRGDSAAYFCASRRETQYFGPGTRLLVL.

The V call is TRBV28, the J call TRBJ2-4; 8 bases agree with TRBD2. The CDR3 extends over 17 amino acids. Looked up from germline, CDR1 is MDHEN and CDR2 is SYDVKM. The trim removed 6 bases at V and 5 bases at J, leaving 15 bases unmatched. The chain's CDR3 is CASSIRTGGVGENIQYF. In nucleotides, the CDR3 is TGTGCCAGCAGCATAAGGACCGGGGGGGTTGGCGAAAACATTCAGTACTTC.

V and J are TRBV5-1 and TRBJ1-2; TRBD1 matches 7 bases. Germline lookup yields CDR1 SGHRS and CDR2 YFSETQ. Losses at the gene ends were 2 bases for V and 4 bases for J; bases not matched to a gene: 8. This CDR3 has 15 residues. CDR3 nucleotides: TGCGCCAGCAGCTTTACGGGACAGATCTTCTATGGCTACACCTTC. Protein product: CASSFTGQIFYGYTF.

The gene calls are TRBV19 and TRBJ1-5; no definite D call. V was trimmed by 3 bases and J by 2 bases, leaving 14 bases between them. The germline V gene encodes CDR1 LNHDA and CDR2 SQIVND (reference sequence). This CDR3 comprises 16 residues. The CDR3 protein is CASSIGGPMGNQPQHF. The CDR3 DNA sequence: TGTGCCAGTAGTATTGGAGGCCCCATGGGCAATCAGCCCCAGCATTTT.

The chain links TRBV7-2 to TRBJ2-3, with 7 bases aligning to TRBD2. Germline trimming cut 3 bases from V and 6 bases from J; bases unmatched to any gene: 6. Germline V gene data show CDR1 as SGHTA and CDR2 as FQGNSA. This CDR3 contains 14 residues. The CDR3 DNA reads as TGTGCCAGCAGCTTTTGGGAGGGGCGGGATACGCAGTATTTT. The encoded protein is CASSFWEGRDTQYF.

CDR3 in amino acids: CASSAGQRIVYEQYF. CDR3 in DNA: TGTGCCAGCAGCGCGGGACAGAGAATCGTCTACGAGCAGTACTTC. The chain employs TRBV11-2 and TRBJ2-7; maybe TRBD1 (7 bases). CDR1 and CDR2 (germline): SGHAT, FQNNGV. V shed 5 bases and J shed 3 bases, with 17 bases lying between them. CDR3 length: 15 residues.

The chain carries TRBV28 and TRBJ2-7; 8 bases line up with TRBD1. This CDR3 is 15 amino acids long. Germline values: CDR1 MDHEN, CDR2 SYDVKM. The V segment lost 6 bases and the J segment 0 bases; nucleotides outside the gene matches: 7. Here the CDR3 DNA reads TGTGCCAGCAGGGAAGGACAGGGACTCTCCTACGAGCAGTACTTC. It specifies CASREGQGLSYEQYF.

The chain employs TRBV5-8 and TRBJ2-5; 9 positions match TRBD1. The V gene's germline CDR1 is SGHTS and CDR2 YDEGEE. The CDR3 extends over 15 amino acids. J was trimmed by 3 bases and V by 3 bases; bases with no gene match: 6. This chain's CDR3 is CASSSRGQGEETQYF. The CDR3 DNA is TGTGCCAGCAGCTCACGGGGACAGGGAGAAGAGACCCAGTACTTC.

The rearrangement links TRBV20-1 to TRBJ2-7; no definite D call. The CDR3 consists of 11 residues. Trimming took off 5 bases at V and 7 bases at J, with 12 bases between the two ends. The germline V gene has CDR1 DFQATT and CDR2 SNEGSKA (reference sequence). CDR3 amino acids: CSASPVAEQYF. CDR3 nucleotides: TGCAGTGCTTCCCCCGTCGCTGAGCAGTACTTC.

With regard to this clone: The junction differs from germline at one of its ends, possibly a read error. The chain couples TRBV19 to TRBJ2-3, with a weak D call TRBD1 (6 bases). CDR1 LNHDA and CDR2 SQIVND come from the germline V gene (reference sequence). The CDR3 covers 13 residues. The CDR3 region has the DNA TGTGCCAGTAGTATGTTTCAGACAGGTACGCAGTATTTT. It yields the protein CASSMFQTGTQYF.

V usage is TRBV25-1 and J usage is TRBJ2-1, with TRBD2 matching over 10 bases. CDR3 length equals 13 residues. Germline CDR1 MGHDK, CDR2 SYGVNS. The J segment lost 9 bases and the V segment lost 5 bases, leaving 4 bases of the junction unmatched. CDR3 residues: CASSNSGRPEQFF. Written as DNA, the CDR3 is TGTGCCAGCAGTAATAGCGGGAGGCCTGAGCAGTTCTTC.

V and J are TRBV28 and TRBJ2-2; D is unresolved. There are 13 residues in the CDR3. Germline V gene lookup returns CDR1 MDHEN and CDR2 SYDVKM. The V gene lost 7 bases and the J gene lost 3 bases, with 9 bases spanning the gap. This CDR3 reads CASMEWDTGELFF. The CDR3 DNA follows: TGTGCCAGCATGGAATGGGACACCGGGGAGCTGTTTTTT.

The chain has TRBV7-8 and TRBJ2-7, with TRBD2 matching 10 bases. The trim removed 1 base at V and 6 bases at J, leaving 6 bases unmatched. The CDR3 consists of 15 residues. Germline lookup yields CDR1 SGHVS and CDR2 FQNEAQ. The DNA of the CDR3 is TGTGCCAGCAGCTTAGTCACTAGCGGGAAGATCGAGCAGTACTTC. Amino acids: CASSLVTSGKIEQYF.

Regarding this clone: The sample holds other DNA sequences that translate to the same CDR3. V usage is TRBV6-5 and J usage is TRBJ1-5; D gene unclear. Deletions cut 4 bases from V and 3 bases from J, with 7 bases between. The CDR3 consists of 13 residues. In germline, CDR1 is MNHEY, CDR2 SVGAGI. The CDR3 DNA follows: TGTGCCAGCAGTTGGGCAGTCAATCAGCCCCAGCATTTT. Its translation is CASSWAVNQPQHF.

This rearrangement joins TRBV6-1 to TRBJ1-5; TRBD1 matches at 9 bases. Per the germline V gene, CDR1 is MNHNS and CDR2 is SASEGT. The J segment lost 7 bases and the V segment lost 6 bases, leaving 7 bases of the junction unmatched. The length of the CDR3 is 14 residues. CDR3 amino acids: CASSRTGAEQPQHF. Here the CDR3 DNA reads TGTGCCAGCAGCCGGACAGGGGCTGAGCAGCCCCAGCATTTT.